There are many counts of the clone carrying this TCR beta chain. Its specificity is not known. This sample is drawn from a study of T cells in Graves' hyperthyroidism and ophthalmopathy. Amplification of TCR beta CDR3 regions was performed using RNA transcripts as template. Researchers ran a first-round RT-PCR on the TCR CDR3 using the HTBI primer set. TCRdb used MiXCR to reprocess the multiplex PCR reads, holding one entry per CDR3 protein. Here the sample spans roughly 170,000 distinct CDR3 sequences, approximately 17% being singletons. Study results and limitations: The majority of expanded thyroid clonotypes above 0.001 also appeared in blood.

Clinical symptoms, serum thyroxine, TRAb, thyroid ultrasound and orbital computed tomography established diagnosis. Germline lookup yields CDR1 MNHEY and CDR2 SMNVEV (reference sequence). The length of the CDR3 is 14 residues. J was trimmed by 5 bases and V by 4 bases; bases with no gene match: 7. V usage is TRBV27 and J usage is TRBJ2-7, with 8 bases fitting TRBD2. What was sequenced was blood. This TCR derives from a woman between 45 and 65 years old with Graves' hyperthyroidism. The CDR3 loop reads CASSSRLALDEQYF. In nucleotides, the CDR3 is TGTGCCAGCAGTTCCCGACTAGCGCTCGACGAGCAGTACTTC.